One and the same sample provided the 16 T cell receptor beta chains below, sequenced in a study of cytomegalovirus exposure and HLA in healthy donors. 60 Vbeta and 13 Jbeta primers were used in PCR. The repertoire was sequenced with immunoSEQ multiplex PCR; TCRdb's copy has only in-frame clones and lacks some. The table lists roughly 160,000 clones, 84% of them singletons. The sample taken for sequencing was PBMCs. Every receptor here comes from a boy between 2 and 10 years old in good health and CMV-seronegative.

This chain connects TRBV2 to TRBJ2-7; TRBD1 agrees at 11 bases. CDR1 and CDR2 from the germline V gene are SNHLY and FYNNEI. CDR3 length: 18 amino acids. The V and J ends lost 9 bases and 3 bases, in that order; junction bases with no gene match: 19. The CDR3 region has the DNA TGTGCCAGTACCGACGGACAGGGGGCTACCCTACTGCACTACGAGCAGTACTTC. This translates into CASTDGQGATLLHYEQYF.

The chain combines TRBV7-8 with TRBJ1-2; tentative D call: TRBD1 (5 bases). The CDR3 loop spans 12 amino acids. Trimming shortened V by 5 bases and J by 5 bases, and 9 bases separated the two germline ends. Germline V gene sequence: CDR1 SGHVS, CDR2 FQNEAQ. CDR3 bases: TGTGCCAGCAGCCCCAGGGATTATGGCTACACCTTC. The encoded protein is CASSPRDYGYTF.

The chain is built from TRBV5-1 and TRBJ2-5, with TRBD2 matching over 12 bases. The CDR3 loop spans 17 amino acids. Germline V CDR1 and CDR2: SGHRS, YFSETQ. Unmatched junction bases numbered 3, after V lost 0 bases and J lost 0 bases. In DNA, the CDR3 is TGCGCCAGCAGCTTGGGGACTAGCGGGAAAGACCAAGAGACCCAGTACTTC. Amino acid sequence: CASSLGTSGKDQETQYF.

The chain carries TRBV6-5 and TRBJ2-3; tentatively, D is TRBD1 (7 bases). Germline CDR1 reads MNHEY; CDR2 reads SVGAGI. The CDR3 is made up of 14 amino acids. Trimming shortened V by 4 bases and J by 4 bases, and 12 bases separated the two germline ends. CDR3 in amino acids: CASSSQGGPDTQYF. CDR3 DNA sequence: TGTGCCAGCAGTTCCCAGGGGGGTCCAGATACGCAGTATTTT.

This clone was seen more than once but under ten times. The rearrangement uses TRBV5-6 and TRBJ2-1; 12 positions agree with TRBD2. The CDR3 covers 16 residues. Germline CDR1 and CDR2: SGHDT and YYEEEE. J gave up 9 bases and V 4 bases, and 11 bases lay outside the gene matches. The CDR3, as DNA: TGTGCCAGCAGCCCCCGGTGGGCTAGCGGGAGGGGTGAGCAGTTCTTC. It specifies CASSPRWASGRGEQFF.

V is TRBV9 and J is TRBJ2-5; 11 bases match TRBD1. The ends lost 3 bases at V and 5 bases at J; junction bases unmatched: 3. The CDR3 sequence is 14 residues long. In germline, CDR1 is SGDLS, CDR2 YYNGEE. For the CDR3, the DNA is TGTGCCAGCAGCGCGGACAGGGGGCAGGAGACCCAGTACTTC. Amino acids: CASSADRGQETQYF.

CDR3 bases: TGTGCCAGTAGTTTGGGACAGGTAGTAACCGGGGAGCTGTTTTTT. Translating gives CASSLGQVVTGELFF. V is TRBV19 and J is TRBJ2-2; 8 bases are shared with TRBD1. The V segment lost 5 bases and the J segment 5 bases; nucleotides outside the gene matches: 7. Germline CDR1 reads LNHDA; CDR2 reads SQIVND (reference sequence). The CDR3 is 15 amino acids.

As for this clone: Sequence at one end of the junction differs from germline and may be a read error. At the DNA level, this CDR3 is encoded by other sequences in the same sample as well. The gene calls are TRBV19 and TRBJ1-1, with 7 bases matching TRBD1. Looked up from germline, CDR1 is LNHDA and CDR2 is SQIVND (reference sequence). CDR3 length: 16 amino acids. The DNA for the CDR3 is TGTGCCAGTAGCCTCAGGGGGGACACGACTGACACTGAAGCCTTCTTT. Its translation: CASSLRGDTTDTEAFF.

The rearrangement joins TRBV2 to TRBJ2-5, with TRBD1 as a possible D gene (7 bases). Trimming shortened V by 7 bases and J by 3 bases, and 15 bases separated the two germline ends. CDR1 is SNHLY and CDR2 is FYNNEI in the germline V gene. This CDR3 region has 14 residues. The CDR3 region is CASNEGRGEETQYF. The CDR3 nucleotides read TGTGCCAGCAACGAAGGCAGGGGGGAAGAGACCCAGTACTTC.

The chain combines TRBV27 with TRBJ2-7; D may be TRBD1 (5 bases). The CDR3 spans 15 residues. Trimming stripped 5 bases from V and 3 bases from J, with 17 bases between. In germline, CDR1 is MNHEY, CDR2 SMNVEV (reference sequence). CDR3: CASSERTSDRYEQYF. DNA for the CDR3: TGTGCCAGCAGTGAACGGACATCCGATCGCTACGAGCAGTACTTC.

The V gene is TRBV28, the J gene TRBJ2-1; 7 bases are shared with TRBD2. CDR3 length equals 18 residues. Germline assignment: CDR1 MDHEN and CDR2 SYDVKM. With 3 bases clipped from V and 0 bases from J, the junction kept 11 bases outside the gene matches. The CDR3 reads CASSLQLGLADSYNEQFF. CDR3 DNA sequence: TGTGCCAGCAGTTTGCAACTGGGGCTAGCGGACTCCTACAATGAGCAGTTCTTC.

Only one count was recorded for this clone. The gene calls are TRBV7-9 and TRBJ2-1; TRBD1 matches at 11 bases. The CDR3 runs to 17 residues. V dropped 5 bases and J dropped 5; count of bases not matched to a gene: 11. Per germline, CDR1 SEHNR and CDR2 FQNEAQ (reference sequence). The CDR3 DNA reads TGTGCCAGCAGCCTTATCGCGGACAGGGGGCCGGACAATGAGCAGTTCTTC. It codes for CASSLIADRGPDNEQFF.

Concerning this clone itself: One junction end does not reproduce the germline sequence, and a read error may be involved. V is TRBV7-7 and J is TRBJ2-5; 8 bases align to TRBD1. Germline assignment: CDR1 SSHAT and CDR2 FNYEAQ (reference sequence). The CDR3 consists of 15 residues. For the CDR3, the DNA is TGTGCTAGCAGCCTGGGGGCAGGGGGCAAGGAGACCCAGTACTTC. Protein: CASSLGAGGKETQYF.

CDR3 loop: CASSPPGTSGFYEQYF. CDR3 coding DNA: TGTGCCAGCAGCCCCCCCGGCACTAGCGGGTTCTACGAGCAGTACTTC. V is TRBV7-8 and J is TRBJ2-7, with 9 bases fitting TRBD2. The germline V gene encodes CDR1 SGHVS and CDR2 FQNEAQ. With V trimmed by 5 bases and J by 3 bases, 11 bases remained unmatched. This CDR3 has 16 amino acids.

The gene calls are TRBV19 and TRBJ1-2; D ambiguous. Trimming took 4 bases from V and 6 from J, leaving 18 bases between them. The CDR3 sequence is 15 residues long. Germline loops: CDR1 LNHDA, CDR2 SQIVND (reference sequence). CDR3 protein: CASSTDPSRADGYTF. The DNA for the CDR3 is TGTGCCAGTAGTACTGACCCCTCGAGGGCTGATGGCTACACCTTC.

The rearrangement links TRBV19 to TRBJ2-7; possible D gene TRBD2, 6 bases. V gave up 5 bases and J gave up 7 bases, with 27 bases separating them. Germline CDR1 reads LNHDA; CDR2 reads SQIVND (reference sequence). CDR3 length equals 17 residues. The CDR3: CASSPSHTGPRGWEQYF. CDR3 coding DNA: TGTGCCAGTAGTCCGTCCCACACCGGCCCTCGGGGGTGGGAGCAGTACTTC.